These T cell receptor beta chains were read from a single sample in a study of T cells in Graves' hyperthyroidism and ophthalmopathy. TCRdb passed the multiplex PCR reads through MiXCR, listing each CDR3 protein once. The table has 500,000 to 650,000 distinct CDR3 sequences, 15% to 20% seen once. Sequencing input: blood. These receptors originate from a young woman with Graves' ophthalmopathy. The CDR3 runs from the conserved cysteine through the conserved F or W. The D gene is left open where the match is weak. A row's size may be missing; if present it is once, few, many or a size class.

size: -
D: -
V: TRBV6-1
J: TRBJ1-4
CDR3: CASQPTGEAGEKLFF
DNA: TGTGCCAGCCAACCGACGGGGGAGGCTGGTGAAAAACTGTTTTTT

size: -
D: TRBD2
V: TRBV4-1
J: TRBJ2-2
CDR3: CASSQGWAGGNTGELFF
DNA: TGCGCCAGCAGCCAAGGCTGGGCGGGGGGGAACACCGGGGAGCTGTTTTTT

size: many
D: TRBD2
V: TRBV5-6
J: TRBJ2-5
CDR3: CASSKGLDEETQYF
DNA: TGTGCCAGCAGCAAAGGACTAGATGAAGAGACCCAGTACTTC

size: many
D: TRBD1
V: TRBV11-2
J: TRBJ2-2
CDR3: CASSLSRTGNTGELFF
DNA: TGTGCCAGCAGCTTATCGAGGACAGGGAACACCGGGGAGCTGTTTTTT

size: -
D: TRBD1
V: TRBV6-1
J: TRBJ1-4
CDR3: CASSRDRRRATNEKLFF
DNA: TGTGCCAGCAGCAGGGACAGGCGACGGGCAACTAATGAAAAACTGTTTTTT

size: few
D: -
V: TRBV27
J: TRBJ1-1
CDR3: CASSSLGGATEAFF
DNA: TGTGCCAGCAGTTCATTAGGGGGGGCAACTGAAGCTTTCTTT

size: once
D: TRBD2
V: TRBV7-9
J: TRBJ2-2
CDR3: CASSLEPAGVTGELFF
DNA: TGTGCCAGCAGCTTAGAGCCAGCGGGGGTCACCGGGGAGCTGTTTTTT

size: -
D: -
V: TRBV6-1
J: TRBJ1-5
CDR3: CASTNTGYGNQPQHF
DNA: TGTGCCAGCACCAACACGGGGTATGGCAATCAGCCCCAGCATTTT

size: few
D: -
V: TRBV20-1
J: TRBJ2-7
CDR3: CSAHRRASYEQYF
DNA: TGCAGTGCTCACCGCAGGGCCTCCTACGAGCAGTACTTC

size: once
D: TRBD1
V: TRBV3-1
J: TRBJ2-7
CDR3: CASSQSRDRGSYEQYF
DNA: TGTGCCAGCAGCCAATCCCGGGACAGGGGCTCCTACGAGCAGTACTTC

size: many
D: TRBD2
V: TRBV28
J: TRBJ2-5
CDR3: CASSRVVAGNKYQETQYF
DNA: TGTGCCAGCTCTAGGGTGGTAGCGGGGAACAAGTACCAAGAGACCCAGTACTTC

size: few
D: TRBD1
V: TRBV19
J: TRBJ2-2
CDR3: CASTTGANTGELFF
DNA: TGTGCCAGTACTACAGGGGCGAACACCGGGGAGCTGTTTTTT

size: many
D: TRBD2
V: TRBV20-1
J: TRBJ2-2
CDR3: CSARDGVWTSATGELFF
DNA: TGCAGTGCTAGAGACGGGGTGTGGACTAGCGCCACCGGGGAGCTGTTTTTT

size: -
D: -
V: TRBV6-1
J: TRBJ1-5
CDR3: CASSQIGVGGSNQPQHF
DNA: TGTGCCAGCAGTCAGATAGGGGTCGGTGGTAGCAATCAGCCCCAGCATTTT

size: many
D: -
V: TRBV30
J: TRBJ1-4
CDR3: CAWSVGNNEKLFF
DNA: TGTGCCTGGAGTGTGGGCAATAATGAAAAACTGTTTTTT

size: many
D: -
V: TRBV2
J: TRBJ1-4
CDR3: CASSEGQGLYNEKLFF
DNA: TGTGCCAGCAGTGAAGGTCAGGGGCTCTATAATGAAAAACTGTTTTTT

size: many
D: TRBD2
V: TRBV18
J: TRBJ2-7
CDR3: CASSLAGDNYEQYF
DNA: TGTGCCAGCTCTCTAGCGGGGGATAACTACGAGCAGTACTTC

size: many
D: -
V: TRBV7-9
J: TRBJ2-1
CDR3: CASSLETGVYNEQFF
DNA: TGTGCCAGCAGCTTAGAGACAGGAGTCTACAATGAGCAGTTCTTC

size: -
D: TRBD1
V: TRBV29-1
J: TRBJ1-1
CDR3: CSTVGSQGGTEAFF
DNA: TGCAGCACGGTGGGATCCCAGGGGGGCACTGAAGCTTTCTTT

size: many
D: -
V: TRBV7-9
J: TRBJ1-1
CDR3: CASSLTGSELWGTEAFF
DNA: TGTGCCAGCAGCTTAACTGGCTCTGAGCTATGGGGCACTGAAGCTTTCTTT

size: many
D: TRBD2
V: TRBV13
J: TRBJ2-7
CDR3: CASSYSSGSSYEQYF
DNA: TGTGCCAGCAGTTACTCTAGCGGGAGCTCCTACGAGCAGTACTTC

size: -
D: -
V: TRBV15
J: TRBJ1-5
CDR3: CATSRDSPRVNQPQHF
DNA: TGTGCCACCAGCAGAGATTCCCCCAGGGTCAATCAGCCCCAGCATTTT

size: few
D: -
V: TRBV28
J: TRBJ1-2
CDR3: CASSPVGAPVNGYTF
DNA: TGTGCCAGCAGTCCCGTGGGGGCGCCAGTCAATGGCTACACCTTC

size: many
D: -
V: TRBV28
J: TRBJ2-7
CDR3: CASSFGAYEQYF
DNA: TGTGCCAGCAGTTTCGGAGCCTACGAGCAGTACTTC

size: many
D: TRBD2
V: TRBV3-1
J: TRBJ2-5
CDR3: CASSSRLAGEETQYF
DNA: TGTGCCAGCAGCTCCCGACTAGCGGGAGAAGAGACCCAGTACTTC

size: -
D: TRBD2
V: TRBV6-1
J: TRBJ2-1
CDR3: CAISESARTSGRGNEQFF
DNA: TGCGCCATCAGTGAGTCGGCGCGGACTAGCGGGAGGGGAAATGAGCAGTTCTTC

size: many
D: TRBD2
V: TRBV20-1
J: TRBJ2-7
CDR3: CSGRLAREQYF
DNA: TGCAGCGGTAGACTAGCTCGGGAGCAGTACTTC

size: -
D: -
V: TRBV12-5
J: TRBJ1-1
CDR3: CASGLVRGEAFF
DNA: TGTGCTAGTGGTTTGGTACGAGGCGAAGCTTTCTTT

size: few
D: -
V: TRBV3-1
J: TRBJ2-3
CDR3: CASSQGYRDQYF
DNA: TGTGCCAGCAGCCAAGGATACAGGGACCAGTATTTT

size: -
D: -
V: TRBV6-2/TRBV6-3
J: TRBJ1-5
CDR3: CASSDRSVRNQPQHF
DNA: TGTGCCAGCAGTGACAGGAGCGTCCGCAATCAGCCCCAGCATTTT

size: many
D: -
V: TRBV3-1
J: TRBJ2-2
CDR3: CASSQSLGGLRTGELFF
DNA: TGTGCCAGCAGCCAATCCCTCGGGGGTCTTCGCACCGGGGAGCTGTTTTTT

size: -
D: -
V: TRBV13
J: TRBJ1-2
CDR3: CASSGLRGSGGYTF
DNA: TGTGCCAGCAGTGGCCTCCGGGGAAGTGGGGGCTACACCTTC

size: many
D: TRBD2
V: TRBV12-3/TRBV12-4
J: TRBJ2-3
CDR3: CASSRATSGGSTDTQYF
DNA: TGTGCCAGCAGCCGAGCGACTAGCGGGGGGAGCACAGATACGCAGTATTTT

size: -
D: -
V: TRBV7-3
J: TRBJ2-1
CDR3: CASSLRGESGNEQFF
DNA: TGTGCCAGCAGCTTACGGGGAGAGTCGGGGAATGAGCAGTTCTTC

size: few
D: -
V: TRBV20-1
J: TRBJ2-6
CDR3: CSSDPSGANVLTF
DNA: TGCAGTTCCGACCCCTCTGGGGCCAACGTCCTGACTTTC

size: -
D: -
V: TRBV4-3
J: TRBJ1-4
CDR3: CASSQDRVANEKLFF
DNA: TGCGCCAGCAGCCAAGACAGGGTGGCTAATGAAAAACTGTTTTTT

size: many
D: -
V: TRBV30
J: TRBJ2-3
CDR3: CAWSYQGTTSTDTQYF
DNA: TGTGCCTGGAGTTATCAGGGGACTACTAGCACAGATACGCAGTATTTT

size: few
D: TRBD2
V: TRBV18
J: TRBJ2-5
CDR3: CASSPSGVAETQYF
DNA: TGTGCCAGCTCACCAAGCGGGGTCGCAGAGACCCAGTACTTC

size: few
D: -
V: TRBV4-1
J: TRBJ1-4
CDR3: CASRQAGISGEKLFF
DNA: TGCGCCAGCAGGCAAGCTGGCATTTCTGGCGAAAAACTGTTTTTT

size: few
D: TRBD2
V: TRBV7-9
J: TRBJ2-5
CDR3: CASSLGSGRALETQYF
DNA: TGTGCCAGCAGCTTAGGTAGCGGGAGGGCCCTGGAGACCCAGTACTTC

size: many
D: TRBD1
V: TRBV10-3
J: TRBJ2-3
CDR3: CASGQGTDTQYF
DNA: TGTGCCTCAGGACAGGGCACAGATACGCAGTATTTT

size: many
D: TRBD2
V: TRBV7-9
J: TRBJ2-1
CDR3: CASSVHSGRSYNEQFF
DNA: TGTGCCAGCAGCGTCCATAGCGGGCGCTCCTACAATGAGCAGTTCTTC

size: many
D: -
V: TRBV7-9
J: TRBJ1-4
CDR3: CASSSTGGGSTNEKLFF
DNA: TGTGCCAGCAGCTCAACCGGGGGAGGTTCAACTAATGAAAAACTGTTTTTT

size: many
D: -
V: TRBV5-1
J: TRBJ2-5
CDR3: CASSRSGTEETQYF
DNA: TGCGCCAGCAGCAGAAGCGGGACAGAGGAGACCCAGTACTTC

size: -
D: TRBD2
V: TRBV11-2
J: TRBJ2-3
CDR3: CASTLRASGTSDTQYF
DNA: TGTGCCAGCACCCTCAGGGCTAGCGGAACTTCAGATACGCAGTATTTT

size: -
D: TRBD1
V: TRBV5-1
J: TRBJ1-6
CDR3: CASSWTGSSYNSPLHF
DNA: TGCGCCAGCAGCTGGACAGGGAGCTCCTATAATTCACCCCTCCACTTT

size: -
D: -
V: TRBV29-1
J: TRBJ2-1
CDR3: CSVGTQMGNEQFF
DNA: TGCAGCGTTGGGACTCAAATGGGCAATGAGCAGTTCTTC

size: many
D: TRBD2
V: TRBV12-3/TRBV12-4
J: TRBJ2-1
CDR3: CASARLADAEQFF
DNA: TGTGCCAGCGCCAGACTAGCCGATGCGGAGCAGTTCTTC

size: many
D: -
V: TRBV7-8
J: TRBJ1-5
CDR3: CASSLANTWGQGQPQHF
DNA: TGTGCCAGCAGCTTAGCGAATACGTGGGGGCAGGGTCAGCCCCAGCATTTT

size: many
D: TRBD1
V: TRBV5-8
J: TRBJ1-2
CDR3: CASSRGQGPNYGYTF
DNA: TGTGCCAGCAGCCGTGGACAGGGGCCTAACTATGGCTACACCTTC